This entry lists 25 T cell receptor beta chains sequenced from one sample in a study of cytomegalovirus exposure and HLA in healthy donors. PCR primers comprised 60 Vbeta and 13 Jbeta primers. This table comes from immunoSEQ multiplex PCR, and its TCRdb copy is limited to in-frame clones, with some not included. The sample includes 150,000 to 250,000 clones, roughly four fifths of them seen just once. Sequences were obtained from PBMCs. These receptors were collected from a boy aged 2-15 years in good health and CMV-seronegative.

This sequence joins TRBV6-5 and TRBJ2-7, with D maybe TRBD1 (7 bases). Germline V gene data show CDR1 as MNHEY and CDR2 as SVGAGI. Trimming removed 2 bases from V and 6 bases from J, with 17 bases in between. CDR3 length equals 15 residues. This CDR3 is CASSYGPGGFVEQYF. The CDR3 nucleotides are TGTGCCAGCAGTTACGGGCCAGGGGGGTTTGTCGAGCAGTACTTC.

This chain connects TRBV15 to TRBJ1-2, with D possibly TRBD1 on 5 matching bases. Between the trimmed V and J ends, which lost 0 bases and 5 bases, there was a span of 10 bases. Germline values: CDR1 LNHNV, CDR2 YYDKDF (reference sequence). This CDR3 has 14 residues. CDR3 residues: CATSRDRGRYGYTF. CDR3 bases: TGTGCCACCAGCAGAGACCGGGGGAGGTATGGCTACACCTTC.

The rearrangement joins TRBV7-9 to TRBJ2-3; 7 bases agree with TRBD2. The CDR3 consists of 15 residues. Germline V gives CDR1 SEHNR, CDR2 FQNEAQ (reference sequence). J lost 1 base, V lost 5 bases, and 6 bases had no gene match. CDR3 amino acids: CASSRTRWGTDTQYF. For the CDR3, the DNA is TGTGCCAGCAGCAGGACTAGGTGGGGCACAGATACGCAGTATTTT.

The V gene is TRBV5-8, the J gene TRBJ1-5; 9 bases match TRBD1. CDR3 length: 19 amino acids. The germline V gene encodes CDR1 SGHTS and CDR2 YDEGEE. V was pared by 0 bases and J by 0 bases, with 10 bases of the junction left unmatched. CDR3 residues: CASSLVRGQGKYSNQPQHF. The CDR3 region has the DNA TGTGCCAGCAGCTTGGTCAGGGGACAGGGAAAATATAGCAATCAGCCCCAGCATTTT.

The rearrangement joins TRBV19 to TRBJ2-2; no clear D gene. Germline V gene sequence: CDR1 LNHDA, CDR2 SQIVND (reference sequence). The CDR3 extends over 12 amino acids. V lost 4 bases and J 8 bases, leaving 8 bases between the germline ends. The CDR3 is CASSTLQGELFF. Written as DNA, the CDR3 is TGTGCCAGTAGTACCCTGCAGGGGGAGCTGTTTTTT.

The chain has TRBV7-3 and TRBJ2-1; 7 positions agree with TRBD2. Trimming cost V 2 bases and J 7 bases; bases outside gene matches: 8. The germline CDR1 and CDR2 sequences are SGHTA and FQGTGA. CDR3 length: 15 residues. The CDR3 DNA is TGTGCCAGCAGCTTAGACGGAGGGCGGGGGAATGAGCAGTTCTTC. Its translation: CASSLDGGRGNEQFF.

This chain joins TRBV30 and TRBJ1-1; 7 bases line up with TRBD1. Trimming cost V 4 bases and J 5 bases; bases outside gene matches: 7. The CDR3 extends over 13 amino acids. The germline V gene has CDR1 GTSNPN and CDR2 SVGIG (reference sequence). CDR3 bases: TGTGCCTGGATACGAGGGGGCGGGACTGAAGCTTTCTTT. As protein: CAWIRGGGTEAFF.

The rearrangement uses TRBV6-1 and TRBJ1-2; D may be TRBD1 (6 bases). Germline V gene lookup returns CDR1 MNHNS and CDR2 SASEGT. Trimming cost V 9 bases and J 4 bases, with 15 bases left between them. There are 13 residues in the CDR3. The CDR3 reads CASLRGPGYGYTF. The CDR3 DNA is TGTGCCAGTCTCAGGGGCCCGGGCTATGGCTACACCTTC.

This clone is a singleton in its sample. The chain combines TRBV10-3 with TRBJ2-2; weak D call: TRBD1 (6 bases). V was cut by 0 bases and J by 7 bases, with 12 bases left in between. The CDR3 totals 15 residues. CDR1 is ENHRY, CDR2 SYGVKD, per germline. The CDR3 loop is CAISESYRASGELFF. Written as DNA, the CDR3 is TGTGCCATCAGTGAGTCGTACAGGGCAAGCGGGGAGCTGTTTTTT.

The rearrangement uses TRBV9 and TRBJ2-5, with D perhaps TRBD2 (6 bases). Germline lookup yields CDR1 SGDLS and CDR2 YYNGEE. Trimming shortened V by 3 bases and J by 3 bases, and 18 bases separated the two germline ends. The CDR3 has 16 amino acids. The CDR3 DNA follows: TGTGCCAGCAGCGCATTTGGGGGAGGACGGGAAGAGACCCAGTACTTC. It is translated as CASSAFGGGREETQYF.

The rearrangement uses TRBV5-1 and TRBJ2-5, with D perhaps matching TRBD1 (6 bases). From germline, CDR1 is SGHRS and CDR2 YFSETQ. The CDR3 extends over 13 amino acids. V lost 4 bases and J 3 bases, leaving 10 bases between the germline ends. In nucleotides, the CDR3 is TGCGCCAGCAGCACCGGGACAAAAGAGACCCAGTACTTC. It codes for CASSTGTKETQYF. The full variable domain, in which reference TRBV5-1 and TRBJ2-5 provide the parts outside the CDR3, is KAGVTQTPRYLIKTRGQQVTLSCSPISGHRSVSWYQQTPGQGLQFLFEYFSETQRNKGNFPGRFSGRQFSNSRSEMNVSTLELGDSALYLCASSTGTKETQYFGPGTRLLVL.

V and J are TRBV5-1 and TRBJ2-7; D possibly corresponds to TRBD1 (5 bases). There are 15 residues in the CDR3. The germline V gene encodes CDR1 SGHRS and CDR2 YFSETQ. The V end lost 0 bases, the J end lost 5 bases, and 15 bases lay between the germline ends. CDR3 in amino acids: CASSLELPGPHEQYF. The CDR3 nucleotides are TGCGCCAGCAGCTTGGAATTGCCAGGGCCCCACGAGCAGTACTTC.

This chain joins TRBV12-2 and TRBJ1-3; the table's TRBD1 call for D was not verified on the DNA. TRBV12-2 is given as a pseudogene. This CDR3 contains 17 residues. This CDR3 reads CASRLGVQGSSGNTIYF. CDR3 coding DNA: TGTGCAAGTCGCTTAGGGGTCCAGGGGAGCTCTGGAAACACCATATATTTT.

The rearrangement joins TRBV7-9 to TRBJ2-5; unclear D gene. The CDR3 has 11 residues. Germline values: CDR1 SEHNR, CDR2 FQNEAQ (reference sequence). Trimming removed 2 bases from V and 5 bases from J, with 3 bases in between. The CDR3 nucleotides read TGTGCCAGCAGCTTATCGGAGACCCAGTACTTC. Its translation: CASSLSETQYF.

The V call is TRBV2, the J call TRBJ2-3; D unclear. Per germline, CDR1 SNHLY and CDR2 FYNNEI. This CDR3 region has 13 residues. V shed 7 bases and J shed 5 bases, with 13 bases lying between them. CDR3 loop: CASTSETRDTQYF. The CDR3 nucleotides are TGTGCCAGCACCTCAGAAACAAGAGATACGCAGTATTTT.

This clone showed up just once. The J gene is TRBJ1-1, the V gene TRBV21-1. TRBV21-1 is recorded as a pseudogene. This CDR3 has 14 amino acids. The CDR3 spells CASSVTMSDTEAFF. CDR3 bases: TGTGCCAGCAGCGTAACTATGTCGGACACTGAAGCTTTCTTT.

V and J are TRBV7-9 and TRBJ2-5; D ambiguous. V was cut by 2 bases and J by 2 bases, with 9 bases left in between. The CDR3 covers 14 residues. Looked up from germline, CDR1 is SEHNR and CDR2 is FQNEAQ (reference sequence). CDR3 sequence reads: CASSLPGFQETQYF. The CDR3 DNA is TGTGCCAGCAGCTTACCCGGGTTTCAAGAGACCCAGTACTTC. Filled out from reference TRBV7-9 and TRBJ2-5, the complete variable domain reads DTGVSQNPRHKITKRGQNVTFRCDPISEHNRLYWYRQTLGQGPEFLTYFQNEAQLEKSRLLSDRFSAERPKGSFSTLEIQRTEQGDSAMYLCASSLPGFQETQYFGPGTRLLVL.

The chain recombines TRBV7-2 with TRBJ2-1; 8 nucleotides align to TRBD2. Losses at the gene ends were 4 bases for V and 4 bases for J; bases not matched to a gene: 6. The germline V gene encodes CDR1 SGHTA and CDR2 FQGNSA. The CDR3 is made up of 15 amino acids. The CDR3 loop reads CASSWAPSGYNEQFF. CDR3 bases: TGTGCCAGCAGCTGGGCGCCTAGCGGGTACAATGAGCAGTTCTTC.

The chain recombines TRBV27 with TRBJ1-6, with a weak D call TRBD1 (6 bases). CDR3 length: 12 amino acids. The germline V gene has CDR1 MNHEY and CDR2 SMNVEV (reference sequence). Trimming left V 8 bases short and J 9 bases short, with 11 bases between. The CDR3 is CASRQQGSPLHF. The CDR3 coding sequence is TGTGCCAGCCGACAACAGGGTTCACCCCTCCACTTT.

J is TRBJ2-1 and V is TRBV7-2, with 8 bases aligning to TRBD2. From germline, CDR1 is SGHTA and CDR2 FQGNSA. J was trimmed by 5 bases and V by 5 bases; bases with no gene match: 8. This CDR3 spans 15 amino acids. CDR3 coding DNA: TGTGCCAGCAGCCAGGGACTAGGGAACAACAATGAGCAGTTCTTC. Protein product: CASSQGLGNNNEQFF.

The chain carries TRBV7-2 and TRBJ2-7, with a possible D match to TRBD2 (5 bases). This CDR3 is built from 13 residues. V lost 2 bases and J lost 2, with 7 bases in between. Germline V gives CDR1 SGHTA, CDR2 FQGNSA. CDR3 coding DNA: TGTGCCAGCAGCTTAACGAGGGCCTACGAGCAGTACTTC. Its translation: CASSLTRAYEQYF.

This clone was seen a handful of times. V usage is TRBV27 and J usage is TRBJ1-4; no clear D. The germline V gene has CDR1 MNHEY and CDR2 SMNVEV (reference sequence). The germline V and J ends were trimmed by 5 bases and 8 bases, with 18 bases remaining between them. There are 15 residues in the CDR3. The CDR3 spells CASSPRGDPGEKLFF. DNA of the CDR3: TGTGCCAGCAGTCCGCGGGGTGACCCCGGGGAAAAACTGTTTTTT.

This chain uses TRBV29-1 with TRBJ1-2; 7 bases align to TRBD1. The junction had 9 bases not matched to a gene; V was cut back by 6 bases and J by 2 bases. The CDR3 contains 14 residues. Germline CDR1 is SQVTM and CDR2 is ANQGSEA. CDR3 coding DNA: TGCAGCGTCCAAGGGGGCCAGCTGAACTATGGCTACACCTTC. Amino acids: CSVQGGQLNYGYTF.

J is TRBJ1-1 and V is TRBV6-6; TRBD1 is a possible D gene (5 bases). This CDR3 spans 13 amino acids. Germline CDR1 reads MNHNY; CDR2 reads SVGAGI (reference sequence). Trimming cost V 8 bases and J 5 bases, with 15 bases left between them. The CDR3 DNA follows: TGTGCCAGCGGAGAGCCAGGGTTGACTGAAGCTTTCTTT. Protein: CASGEPGLTEAFF.

The chain joins TRBV13 to TRBJ1-6, with 7 bases matching TRBD1. V lost 5 bases and J lost 3; bases outside the gene matches: 13. The CDR3 is made up of 18 amino acids. Per germline, CDR1 PRHDT and CDR2 FYEKMQ (reference sequence). The CDR3 DNA follows: TGTGCCAGCAGCCTGGGGCCGGGACAGACATTCTATAATTCACCCCTCCACTTT. The encoded protein is CASSLGPGQTFYNSPLHF.